This TCR beta chain derives from a study of cytomegalovirus exposure and HLA in healthy donors. Regarding donors, all were healthy bone marrow donors. Primers for the PCR totalled 60 Vbeta and 13 Jbeta. TCRdb keeps only in-frame clones here, not all; method: immunoSEQ multiplex PCR. Altogether roughly 180,000 clones are present, about four fifths being singletons, with the ten largest covering less than 3.5%. Findings of the study overall: An Asian-associated ancestry cluster reportedly showed fewer N-insertions than the approximately 690-donor mean in a later analysis. In a later analysis, TCR association rates varied by HLA locus: DRB1 most, HLA-C fewest. Researchers reported that a few CMV-associated chains were confirmed in vitro as CMV antigen-specific.

Remarks on this clone: What it recognizes is unknown.

Germline V gene data show CDR1 as SGHTA and CDR2 as FQGNSA. V lost 5 bases and J lost 1, with 12 bases in between. CDR3 size: 14 residues. The chain recombines TRBV7-2 with TRBJ2-7; D perhaps matches TRBD2 (5 bases). This TCR derives from a female donor in good health and CMV-seronegative. Sequencing was done on a sample of PBMCs. DNA for the CDR3: TGTGCCAGCAGCCAGACGGGAAAATCCTACGAGCAGTACTTC. It is translated as CASSQTGKSYEQYF. The full variable domain, in which reference TRBV7-2 and TRBJ2-7 provide the parts outside the CDR3, is GAGVSQSPSNKVTEKGKDVELRCDPISGHTALYWYRQSLGQGLEFLIYFQGNSAPDKSGLPSDRFSAERTGGSVSTLTIQRTQQEDSAVYLCASSQTGKSYEQYFGPGTRLTVT.